This T cell receptor (beta chain) was profiled in a study of beta chain features in type 1 diabetes. Study-level results: HLA influence on TCRB rearrangement stayed unresolved here.

This clone showed up just a few times. The target antigen is unknown. Expressed TCRB transcripts were sequenced after all isolated RNA was converted to cDNA. Profiled with immunoSEQ multiplex PCR; TCRdb holds only in-frame clones, not every one. The data hold hundreds of thousands of clones, with around a sixth observed a single time. The CDR3 spans 13 residues. The germline V gene encodes CDR1 MNHEY and CDR2 SMNVEV (reference sequence). V was trimmed by 2 bases and J by 4 bases, leaving 7 bases between them. This sequence joins TRBV27 and TRBJ2-3; no clear D gene. The TCR sequence derives from a woman under 30 in good health. Input material: naive CD4+ T cells from blood. The CDR3: CASSLEFPDTQYF. The DNA of the CDR3 is TGTGCCAGCAGTTTAGAATTTCCAGATACGCAGTATTTT.